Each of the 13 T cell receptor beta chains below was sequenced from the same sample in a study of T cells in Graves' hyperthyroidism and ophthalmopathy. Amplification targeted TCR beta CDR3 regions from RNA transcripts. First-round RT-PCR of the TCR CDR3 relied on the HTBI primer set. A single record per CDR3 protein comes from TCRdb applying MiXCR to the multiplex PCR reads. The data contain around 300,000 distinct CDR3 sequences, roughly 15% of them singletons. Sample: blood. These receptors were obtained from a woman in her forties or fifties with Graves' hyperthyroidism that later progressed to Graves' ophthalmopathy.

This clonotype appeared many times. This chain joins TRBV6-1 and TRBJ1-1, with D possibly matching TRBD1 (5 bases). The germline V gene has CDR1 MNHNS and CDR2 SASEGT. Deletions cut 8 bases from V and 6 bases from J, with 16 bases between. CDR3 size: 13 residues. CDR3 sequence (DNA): TGTGCCAGCTGTCCCCCGTTAGGGGCTGAAGCTTTCTTT. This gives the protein CASCPPLGAEAFF.

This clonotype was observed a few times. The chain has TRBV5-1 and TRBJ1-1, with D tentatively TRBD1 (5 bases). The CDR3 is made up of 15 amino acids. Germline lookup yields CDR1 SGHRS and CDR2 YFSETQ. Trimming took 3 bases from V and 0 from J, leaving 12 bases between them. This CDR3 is CASSSREHMNTEAFF. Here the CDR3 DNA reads TGCGCCAGCAGCTCCAGGGAACACATGAACACTGAAGCTTTCTTT. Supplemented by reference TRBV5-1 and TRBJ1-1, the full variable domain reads KAGVTQTPRYLIKTRGQQVTLSCSPISGHRSVSWYQQTPGQGLQFLFEYFSETQRNKGNFPGRFSGRQFSNSRSEMNVSTLELGDSALYLCASSSREHMNTEAFFGQGTRLTVV.

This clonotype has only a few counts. The CDR3 sequence: CSVEPQDIPGELFF. Written as DNA, the CDR3 is TGCAGCGTTGAGCCGCAGGATATCCCCGGGGAGCTGTTTTTT. The V call is TRBV29-1, the J call TRBJ2-2; D gene uncertain. Germline CDR1 reads SQVTM; CDR2 reads ANQGSEA. The CDR3 extends over 14 amino acids. V gave up 3 bases and J gave up 6 bases, with 14 bases separating them.

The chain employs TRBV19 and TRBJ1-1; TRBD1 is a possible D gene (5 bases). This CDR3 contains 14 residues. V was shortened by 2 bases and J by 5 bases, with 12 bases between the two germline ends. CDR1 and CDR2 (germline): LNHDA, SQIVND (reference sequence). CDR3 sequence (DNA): TGTGCCAGTAGTATAAGGGGCCTGGGGACTGAAGCTTTCTTT. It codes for CASSIRGLGTEAFF.

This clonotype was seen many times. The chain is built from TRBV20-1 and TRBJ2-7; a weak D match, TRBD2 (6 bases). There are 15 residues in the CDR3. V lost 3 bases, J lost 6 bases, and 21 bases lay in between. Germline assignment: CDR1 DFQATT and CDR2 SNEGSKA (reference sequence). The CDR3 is CSASGGTPTVGEQYF. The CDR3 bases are TGCAGTGCTAGTGGGGGGACCCCCACGGTTGGCGAGCAGTACTTC.

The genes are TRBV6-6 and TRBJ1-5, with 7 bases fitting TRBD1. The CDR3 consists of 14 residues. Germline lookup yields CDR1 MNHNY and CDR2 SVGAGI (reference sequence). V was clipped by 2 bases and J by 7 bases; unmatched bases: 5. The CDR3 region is CASSYATGMQPQHF. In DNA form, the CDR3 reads TGTGCCAGCAGTTACGCGACAGGGATGCAGCCCCAGCATTTT.

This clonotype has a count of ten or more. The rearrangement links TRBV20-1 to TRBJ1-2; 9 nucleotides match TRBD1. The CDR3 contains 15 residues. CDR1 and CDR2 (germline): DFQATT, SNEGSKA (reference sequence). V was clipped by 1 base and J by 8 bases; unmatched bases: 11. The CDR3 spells CSARGNRGRFLGYTF. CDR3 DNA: TGCAGTGCTAGAGGGAACAGGGGGCGCTTCCTCGGCTACACCTTC.

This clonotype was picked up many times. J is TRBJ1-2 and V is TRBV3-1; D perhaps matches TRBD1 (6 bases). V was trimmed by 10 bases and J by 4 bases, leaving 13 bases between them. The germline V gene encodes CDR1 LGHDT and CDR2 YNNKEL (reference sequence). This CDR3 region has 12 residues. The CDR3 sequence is CATAGQTYGYTF. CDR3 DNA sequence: TGTGCCACCGCAGGACAGACCTATGGCTACACCTTC.

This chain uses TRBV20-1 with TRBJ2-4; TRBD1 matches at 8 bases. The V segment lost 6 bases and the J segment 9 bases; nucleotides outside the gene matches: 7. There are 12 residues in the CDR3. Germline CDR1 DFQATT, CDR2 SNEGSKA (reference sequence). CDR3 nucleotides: TGCAGTGCGTCGGCAGGGGGCATCATTCAGTACTTC. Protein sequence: CSASAGGIIQYF.

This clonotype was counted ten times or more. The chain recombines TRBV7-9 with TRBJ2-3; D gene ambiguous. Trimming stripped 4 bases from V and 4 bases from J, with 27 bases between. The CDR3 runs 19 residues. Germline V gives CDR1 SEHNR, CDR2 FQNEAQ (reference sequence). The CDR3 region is CASSYPGVRTWFGPDTQYF. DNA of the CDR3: TGTGCCAGCAGCTACCCCGGAGTTCGTACTTGGTTTGGCCCAGATACGCAGTATTTT.

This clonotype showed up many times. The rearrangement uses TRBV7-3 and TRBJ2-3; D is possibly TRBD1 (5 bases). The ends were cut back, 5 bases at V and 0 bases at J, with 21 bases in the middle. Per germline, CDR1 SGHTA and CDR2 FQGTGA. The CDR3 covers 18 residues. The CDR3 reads CASSPGPGNRPSTDTQYF. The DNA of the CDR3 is TGTGCCAGCAGCCCTGGGCCAGGGAACCGTCCTAGCACAGATACGCAGTATTTT.

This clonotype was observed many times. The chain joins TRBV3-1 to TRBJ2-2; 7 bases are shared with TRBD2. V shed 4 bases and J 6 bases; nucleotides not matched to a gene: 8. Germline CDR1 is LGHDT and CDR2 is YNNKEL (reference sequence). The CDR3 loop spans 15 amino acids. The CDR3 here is CASSPDFSGAGELFF. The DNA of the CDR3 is TGTGCCAGCAGCCCGGACTTCAGCGGGGCCGGGGAGCTGTTTTTT.

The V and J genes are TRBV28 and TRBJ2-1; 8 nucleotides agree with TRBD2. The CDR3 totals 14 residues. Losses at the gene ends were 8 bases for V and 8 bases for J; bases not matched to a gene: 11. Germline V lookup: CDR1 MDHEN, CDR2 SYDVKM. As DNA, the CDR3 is TGTGCCAGCGGCTTCCGTGTCGGGGGGGATGAGCAGTTCTTC. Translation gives CASGFRVGGDEQFF.